Listed below are T cell receptor beta chains from one sample, sequenced in a study of response to subunit inactivated influenza vaccine. TCRdb reprocessed the RT-PCR reads via MiXCR and lists one record per CDR3 protein. The sample yields hundreds of thousands of distinct CDR3 sequences, less than 20% seen once. This material consisted of PBMCs from blood, taken roughly 12 days after vaccination. The receptors stem from a man aged 50 to 60 who received an inactivated influenza vaccine. CDR3s include the opening cysteine and the closing phenylalanine or tryptophan. A D gene is named only where the DNA matches it firmly. The listing skips clone size in some rows; elsewhere it reads once, few, many or a size class.

v_gene: TRBV20-1; j_gene: TRBJ2-1; d_gene: TRBD2; abundance: few; CDR3nt: TGCAGTGCTAGAGTGGCTAGCGGGTCCAATGAGCAGTTCTTC; CDR3aa: CSARVASGSNEQFF
v_gene: TRBV7-2; j_gene: TRBJ2-7; d_gene: TRBD2; abundance: -; CDR3nt: TGTGCCAGCAGCTTAGCGCTGTTGGCGGGGGGATGGGAGCAGTACTTC; CDR3aa: CASSLALLAGGWEQYF
v_gene: TRBV7-9; j_gene: TRBJ2-4; d_gene: -; abundance: -; CDR3nt: TGTGCCAGCAGCTTAGAAGTCAAAAACATTCAGTACTTC; CDR3aa: CASSLEVKNIQYF
v_gene: TRBV5-1; j_gene: TRBJ1-6; d_gene: TRBD1; abundance: few; CDR3nt: TGCGCCAGCACAACGGGACAGGCTGGGGTTTCACCCCTCCACTTT; CDR3aa: CASTTGQAGVSPLHF
v_gene: TRBV29-1; j_gene: TRBJ2-1; d_gene: -; abundance: -; CDR3nt: TGCAGCGTCGCTCGGGACACGCCCTACAATGAGCAGTTCTTC; CDR3aa: CSVARDTPYNEQFF
v_gene: TRBV30; j_gene: TRBJ2-7; d_gene: -; abundance: -; CDR3nt: TGTGCCTGGAAGGGGGGGAGCGTCTACGAGCAGTACTTC; CDR3aa: CAWKGGSVYEQYF
v_gene: TRBV29-1; j_gene: TRBJ2-3; d_gene: TRBD1; abundance: -; CDR3nt: TGCAGCCCGTCAAGGGACAGGGGGCCTACAGATACGCAGTATTTT; CDR3aa: CSPSRDRGPTDTQYF
v_gene: TRBV24-1; j_gene: TRBJ2-1; d_gene: TRBD2; abundance: -; CDR3nt: TGTGCCACCAGTCATTCGGGACTAGGAGCCAATGAGCAGTTCTTC; CDR3aa: CATSHSGLGANEQFF
v_gene: TRBV3-1; j_gene: TRBJ2-5; d_gene: -; abundance: -; CDR3nt: TGTGCCAGCAGCCAAGATTCGAGGTGGGGGGAATCCCAAGAGACCCAGTACTTC; CDR3aa: CASSQDSRWGESQETQYF
v_gene: TRBV5-4; j_gene: TRBJ2-7; d_gene: TRBD2; abundance: few; CDR3nt: TGTGCCAGCAGCTTGGAGCTGGCGGGAGTCGAGCAGTACTTC; CDR3aa: CASSLELAGVEQYF
v_gene: TRBV12-3/TRBV12-4; j_gene: TRBJ2-2; d_gene: -; abundance: many; CDR3nt: TGTGCCAGCAGTTTAGGCAGCCCCACCGGGGAGCTGTTTTTT; CDR3aa: CASSLGSPTGELFF
v_gene: TRBV9; j_gene: TRBJ2-3; d_gene: TRBD2; abundance: -; CDR3nt: TGTGCCAGCAGCGTAGCAGTAGCGGGAGATACGCAGTATTTT; CDR3aa: CASSVAVAGDTQYF
v_gene: TRBV2; j_gene: TRBJ2-7; d_gene: -; abundance: -; CDR3nt: TGTGCCAGCAGCGCTAGCGCCGAGCAGTACTTC; CDR3aa: CASSASAEQYF
v_gene: TRBV11-2; j_gene: TRBJ2-7; d_gene: TRBD2; abundance: -; CDR3nt: TGTGCCAGCACCCTGGGACTAGCGGGATGGGTATACGAGCAGTACTTC; CDR3aa: CASTLGLAGWVYEQYF
v_gene: TRBV5-1; j_gene: TRBJ2-1; d_gene: TRBD2; abundance: few; CDR3nt: TGCGCCAGCAGGCAGCTAGCGGCCAAGGGCGATGAGCAGTTCTTC; CDR3aa: CASRQLAAKGDEQFF
v_gene: TRBV5-1; j_gene: TRBJ2-1; d_gene: TRBD1; abundance: -; CDR3nt: TGCGCCAGCAGCCCCAGTGTCCTGACAGGGGGAGAGTACGGTGAGCAGTTCTTC; CDR3aa: CASSPSVLTGGEYGEQFF
v_gene: TRBV6-5; j_gene: TRBJ2-5; d_gene: -; abundance: few; CDR3nt: TGTGCCAGCAGTTACTCGGACAGAAGAGAGACCCAGTACTTC; CDR3aa: CASSYSDRRETQYF
v_gene: TRBV6-1; j_gene: TRBJ2-3; d_gene: TRBD1; abundance: -; CDR3nt: TGTGCCAGCAGGGAAACAACAGGGGGTACAGATACGCAGTATTTT; CDR3aa: CASRETTGGTDTQYF
v_gene: TRBV5-1; j_gene: TRBJ2-5; d_gene: -; abundance: -; CDR3nt: TGCGCCAGCAGCCGGACCAAGAACCAAGAGACCCAGTACTTC; CDR3aa: CASSRTKNQETQYF
v_gene: TRBV4-3; j_gene: TRBJ1-3; d_gene: -; abundance: many; CDR3nt: TGCGCCAGCAGCCAAGAAGAACAGCACTCTGGAAACACCATATATTTT; CDR3aa: CASSQEEQHSGNTIYF
v_gene: TRBV25-1; j_gene: TRBJ2-7; d_gene: -; abundance: many; CDR3nt: TGTGCCAGCAGTGATTCGGTCAGGGGGGCCTACGAGCAGTACTTC; CDR3aa: CASSDSVRGAYEQYF
v_gene: TRBV7-2; j_gene: TRBJ2-1; d_gene: -; abundance: few; CDR3nt: TGTGCCAGCAGCGCCGGACGTGGTCAGGGACTTCAGCAGTTCTTC; CDR3aa: CASSAGRGQGLQQFF
v_gene: TRBV29-1; j_gene: TRBJ2-1; d_gene: -; abundance: few; CDR3nt: TGCAGCGCCAAGGCCGTTAGCTCCTACAATGAGCAGTTCTTC; CDR3aa: CSAKAVSSYNEQFF
v_gene: TRBV12-3/TRBV12-4; j_gene: TRBJ2-7; d_gene: TRBD2; abundance: many; CDR3nt: TGTGCCAGCAGTTTAGCCGGGACTAGCGGGCATGAAGTGTACGAGCAGTACTTC; CDR3aa: CASSLAGTSGHEVYEQYF